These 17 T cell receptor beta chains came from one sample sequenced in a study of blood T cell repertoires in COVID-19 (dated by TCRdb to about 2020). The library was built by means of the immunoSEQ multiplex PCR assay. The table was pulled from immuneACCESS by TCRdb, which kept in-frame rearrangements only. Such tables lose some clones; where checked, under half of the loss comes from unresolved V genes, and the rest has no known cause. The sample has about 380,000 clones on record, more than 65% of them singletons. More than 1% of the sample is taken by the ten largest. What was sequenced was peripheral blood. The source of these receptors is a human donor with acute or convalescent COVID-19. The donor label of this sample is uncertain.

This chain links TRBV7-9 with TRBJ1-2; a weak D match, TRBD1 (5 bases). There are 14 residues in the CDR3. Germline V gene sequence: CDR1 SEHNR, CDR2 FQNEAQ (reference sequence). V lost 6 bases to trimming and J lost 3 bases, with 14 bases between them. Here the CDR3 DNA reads TGTGCCAGCAGTTTGGGGGAGGTGGACTATGGCTACACCTTC. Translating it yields CASSLGEVDYGYTF.

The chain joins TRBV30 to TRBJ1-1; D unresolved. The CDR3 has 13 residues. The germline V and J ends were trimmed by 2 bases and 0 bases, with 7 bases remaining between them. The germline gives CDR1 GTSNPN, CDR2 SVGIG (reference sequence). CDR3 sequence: CAWSTAVNTEAFF. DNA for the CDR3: TGTGCCTGGAGTACAGCGGTGAACACTGAAGCTTTCTTT.

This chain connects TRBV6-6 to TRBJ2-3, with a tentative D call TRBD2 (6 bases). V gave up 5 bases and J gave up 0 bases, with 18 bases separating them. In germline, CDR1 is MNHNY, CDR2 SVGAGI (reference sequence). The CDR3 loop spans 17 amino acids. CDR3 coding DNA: TGTGCCAGCAGTCCATCCCTCTTAGCGGCTAGCACAGATACGCAGTATTTT. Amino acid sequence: CASSPSLLAASTDTQYF.

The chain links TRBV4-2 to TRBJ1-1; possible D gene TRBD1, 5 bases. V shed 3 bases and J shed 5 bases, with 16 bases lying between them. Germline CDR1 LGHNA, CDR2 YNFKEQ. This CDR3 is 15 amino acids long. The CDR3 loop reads CASSHLRGGVTEAFF. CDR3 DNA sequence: TGTGCCAGCAGCCACCTACGGGGAGGGGTGACTGAAGCTTTCTTT.

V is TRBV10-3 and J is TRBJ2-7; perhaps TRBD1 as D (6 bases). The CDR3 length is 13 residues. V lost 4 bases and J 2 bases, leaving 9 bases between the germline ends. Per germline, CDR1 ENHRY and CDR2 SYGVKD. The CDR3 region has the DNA TGTGCCATCAGTGGGGACAAAACCTACGAGCAGTACTTC. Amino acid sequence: CAISGDKTYEQYF.

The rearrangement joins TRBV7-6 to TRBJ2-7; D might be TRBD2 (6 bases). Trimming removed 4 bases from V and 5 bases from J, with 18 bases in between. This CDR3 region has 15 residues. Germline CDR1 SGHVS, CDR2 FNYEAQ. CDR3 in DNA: TGTGCCAGCAGCTCCTCCGGGACTCGCACCAACGAGCAGTACTTC. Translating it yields CASSSSGTRTNEQYF. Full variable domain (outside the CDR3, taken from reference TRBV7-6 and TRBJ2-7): GAGVSQSPRYKVTKRGQDVALRCDPISGHVSLYWYRQALGQGPEFLTYFNYEAQQDKSGLPNDRFSAERPEGSISTLTIQRTEQRDSAMYRCASSSSGTRTNEQYFGPGTRLTVT.

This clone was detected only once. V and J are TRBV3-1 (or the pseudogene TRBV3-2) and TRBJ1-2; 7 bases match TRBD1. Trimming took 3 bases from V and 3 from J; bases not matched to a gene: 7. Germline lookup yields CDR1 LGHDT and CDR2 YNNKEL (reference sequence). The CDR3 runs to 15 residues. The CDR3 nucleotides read TGTGCCAGCAGCCATTACGACAGGGCGGACTATGGCTACACCTTC. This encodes CASSHYDRADYGYTF.

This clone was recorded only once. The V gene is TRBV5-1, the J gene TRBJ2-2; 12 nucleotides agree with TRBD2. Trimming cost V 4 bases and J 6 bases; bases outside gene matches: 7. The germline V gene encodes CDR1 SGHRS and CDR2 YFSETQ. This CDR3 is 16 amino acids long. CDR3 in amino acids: CASSRTSGDLSGELFF. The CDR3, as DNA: TGCGCCAGCAGCAGGACTAGCGGGGACCTTTCCGGGGAGCTGTTTTTT.

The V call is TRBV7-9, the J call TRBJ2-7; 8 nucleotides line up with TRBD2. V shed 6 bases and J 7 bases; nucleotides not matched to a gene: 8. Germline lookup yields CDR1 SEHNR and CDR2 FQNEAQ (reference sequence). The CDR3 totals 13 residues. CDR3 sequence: CASSFTGGAEQYF. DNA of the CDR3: TGTGCCAGCAGTTTCACCGGGGGGGCTGAGCAGTACTTC.

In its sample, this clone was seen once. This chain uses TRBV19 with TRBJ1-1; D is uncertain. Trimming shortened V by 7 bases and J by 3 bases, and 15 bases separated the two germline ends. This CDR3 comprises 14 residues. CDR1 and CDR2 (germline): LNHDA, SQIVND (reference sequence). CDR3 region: CASKRREPDTEAFF. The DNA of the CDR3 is TGTGCCAGTAAAAGGAGGGAACCGGACACTGAAGCTTTCTTT.

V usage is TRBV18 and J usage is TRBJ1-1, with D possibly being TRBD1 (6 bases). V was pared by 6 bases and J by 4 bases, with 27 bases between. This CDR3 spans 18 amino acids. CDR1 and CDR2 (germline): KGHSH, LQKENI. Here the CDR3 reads CASSPNIGQSGGGTEAFF. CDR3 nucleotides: TGTGCCAGCTCCCCAAACATCGGACAGTCTGGCGGGGGCACTGAAGCTTTCTTT.

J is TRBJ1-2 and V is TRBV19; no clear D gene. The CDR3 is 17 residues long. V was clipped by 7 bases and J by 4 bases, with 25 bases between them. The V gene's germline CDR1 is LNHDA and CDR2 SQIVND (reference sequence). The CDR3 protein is CASNSQLGTRTGYGYTF. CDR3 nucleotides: TGTGCCAGTAATAGCCAATTGGGAACCCGGACTGGCTATGGCTACACCTTC.

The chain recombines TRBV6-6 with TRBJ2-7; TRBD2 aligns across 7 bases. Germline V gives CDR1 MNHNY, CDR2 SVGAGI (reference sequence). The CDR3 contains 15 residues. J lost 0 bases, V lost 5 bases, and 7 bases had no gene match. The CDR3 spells CASSPERDYSYEQYF. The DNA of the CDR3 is TGTGCCAGCAGTCCAGAAAGGGACTACTCCTACGAGCAGTACTTC.

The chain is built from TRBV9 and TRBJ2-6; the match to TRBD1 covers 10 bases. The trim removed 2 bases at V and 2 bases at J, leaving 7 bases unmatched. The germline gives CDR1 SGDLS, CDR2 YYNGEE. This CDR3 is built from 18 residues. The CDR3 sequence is CASSVDRGQKAGANVLTF. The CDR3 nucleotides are TGTGCCAGCAGCGTCGACAGGGGGCAAAAGGCTGGGGCCAACGTCCTGACTTTC.

CDR3 coding DNA: TGTGCCAGCAGCTTAGTGGGAGGGGGGCACGCCAAAAACATTCAGTACTTC. Its protein is CASSLVGGGHAKNIQYF. This chain connects TRBV7-2 to TRBJ2-4; the D gene is possibly TRBD2 (7 bases). Germline V gene lookup returns CDR1 SGHTA and CDR2 FQGNSA. This CDR3 has 17 amino acids. V lost 1 base and J lost 1, with 14 bases in between.

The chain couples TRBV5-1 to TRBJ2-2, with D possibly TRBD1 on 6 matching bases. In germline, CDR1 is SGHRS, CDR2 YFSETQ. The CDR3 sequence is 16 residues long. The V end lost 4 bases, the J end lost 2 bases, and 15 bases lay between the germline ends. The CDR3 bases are TGCGCCAGCAGCCCCACCCGGACAGTAAACACCGGGGAGCTGTTTTTT. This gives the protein CASSPTRTVNTGELFF.

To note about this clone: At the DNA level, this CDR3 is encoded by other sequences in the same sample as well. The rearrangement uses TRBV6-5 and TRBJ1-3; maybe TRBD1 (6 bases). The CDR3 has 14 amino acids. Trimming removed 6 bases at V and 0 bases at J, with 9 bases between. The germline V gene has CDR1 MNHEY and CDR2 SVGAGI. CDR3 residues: CASRATGSGNTIYF. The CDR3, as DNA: TGTGCCAGCAGAGCGACAGGCTCTGGAAACACCATATATTTT.